Shown below are 19 T cell receptor beta chains from a single sample sequenced in a study of T-cell reconstitution after alpha-beta-depleted transplantation in children. Unique molecular identifiers were incorporated when the TCRbeta library was constructed. TCRdb reanalysed the PCR reads using MiXCR and keeps one entry per CDR3 protein. The table shows about 510,000 distinct CDR3 sequences, with roughly an eighth occurring only once. This specimen was PBMCs, mostly from graft donor cells, taken 180 days after TCRalphabeta/CD19-depleted stem cell transplant. These receptors were taken from a female patient between 2 and 10 years old who had a stem cell transplant for aplastic anemia, so the T cells may come from the graft donor.

This clonotype has more than one count but fewer than ten. The genes are TRBV18 and TRBJ2-7; D is unclear. The CDR3 has 14 residues. Trimming removed 3 bases at V and 6 bases at J, with 15 bases between. Germline CDR1 KGHSH, CDR2 LQKENI. The DNA of the CDR3 is TGTGCCAGCTCACCGGGGATTGGTGAGGTCGAGCAGTACGTC. Translation gives CASSPGIGEVEQYV.

This rearrangement joins TRBV28 to TRBJ1-5; unclear D gene. V lost 6 bases, J lost 6 bases, and 15 bases lay in between. The CDR3 extends over 14 amino acids. The germline CDR1 and CDR2 sequences are MDHEN and SYDVKM. The CDR3 here is CASSRPYLVQPQHF. In DNA, the CDR3 is TGTGCCAGCAGCAGACCCTACCTGGTTCAGCCCCAGCATTTT.

This clonotype was picked up many times. V usage is TRBV5-1 and J usage is TRBJ2-6; D assignment may be TRBD1 or TRBD2 (5 bases each). CDR3 length equals 16 residues. V lost 0 bases, J lost 4 bases, and 11 bases lay in between. Germline V gives CDR1 SGHRS, CDR2 YFSETQ. The CDR3 sequence is CASSLASGHGANVLTF. The CDR3 nucleotides read TGCGCCAGCAGCTTGGCCTCGGGGCACGGGGCCAACGTCCTGACTTTC.

This clonotype has a handful of counts. V and J are TRBV15 and TRBJ2-3; 7 nucleotides match TRBD2. V gave up 2 bases and J gave up 2 bases; unmatched junction bases: 4. Germline V gene sequence: CDR1 LNHNV, CDR2 YYDKDF (reference sequence). This CDR3 comprises 15 residues. In DNA form, the CDR3 reads TGTGCCACCAGCAGAAGCCTAGCGGACACAGATACGCAGTATTTT. Its protein is CATSRSLADTDTQYF. The full variable domain, its missing parts supplied by reference TRBV15 and TRBJ2-3, is DAMVIQNPRYQVTQFGKPVTLSCSQTLNHNVMYWYQQKSSQAPKLLFHYYDKDFNNEADTPDNFQSRRPNTSFCFLDIRSPGLGDTAMYLCATSRSLADTDTQYFGPGTRLTVL.

This clonotype came up once. The rearrangement uses TRBV5-6 and TRBJ1-5; 9 bases are shared with TRBD1. The CDR3 spans 17 residues. CDR1 is SGHDT, CDR2 YYEEEE, per germline. After removal of 2 bases from V and 7 bases from J, the junction contained 13 bases not matched to a gene. The CDR3 loop reads CASSFYYPGTGRQPQHF. The CDR3 region has the DNA TGTGCCAGCAGCTTCTATTACCCCGGGACAGGGAGGCAGCCCCAGCATTTT. The entire variable domain, with the rest obtained from reference TRBV5-6 and TRBJ1-5, is as follows: DAGVTQSPTHLIKTRGQQVTLRCSPKSGHDTVSWYQQALGQGPQFIFQYYEEEERQRGNFPDRFSGHQFPNYSSELNVNALLLGDSALYLCASSFYYPGTGRQPQHFGDGTRLSIL.

The V and J genes are TRBV10-3 and TRBJ2-3; D remains unclear. Germline-derived CDR1 and CDR2 are ENHRY and SYGVKD. The CDR3 has 16 amino acids. The V end was cut by 4 bases, the J end by 0 bases, with 14 bases between. CDR3 sequence reads: CAISVGSRPSTDTQYF. The CDR3, as DNA: TGTGCCATCAGTGTCGGCAGCCGACCTAGCACAGATACGCAGTATTTT.

The table lists this clonotype with a few counts. CDR3 region: CASSQKTAGSYEQYF. The CDR3 nucleotides are TGTGCCAGTAGCCAGAAGACAGCGGGCTCCTACGAGCAGTACTTC. V usage is TRBV19 and J usage is TRBJ2-7, with D maybe TRBD2 (6 bases). Trimming cost V 6 bases and J 0 bases, with 15 bases left between them. Germline CDR1 is LNHDA and CDR2 is SQIVND (reference sequence). This CDR3 contains 15 residues. The full variable domain, completed using reference TRBV19 and TRBJ2-7, is DGGITQSPKYLFRKEGQNVTLSCEQNLNHDAMYWYRQDPGQGLRLIYYSQIVNDFQKGDIAEGYSVSREKKESFPLTVTSAQKNPTAFYLCASSQKTAGSYEQYFGPGTRLTVT.

This clonotype was seen a handful of times. The rearrangement links TRBV29-1 to TRBJ2-1, with a weak D call TRBD2 (6 bases). V lost 0 bases, J lost 3 bases, and 12 bases lay in between. The CDR3 runs to 15 residues. In germline, CDR1 is SQVTM, CDR2 ANQGSEA. CDR3 coding DNA: TGCAGCGTTGAAGACCGGGGGTGGAACTACAATGAGCAGTTCTTC. Translated, it gives CSVEDRGWNYNEQFF.

The chain is built from TRBV29-1 and TRBJ1-5; TRBD1 aligns across 7 bases. CDR1 is SQVTM, CDR2 ANQGSEA, per germline. V trimming: 4 bases; J trimming: 2 bases; junction bases outside the gene matches: 2. This CDR3 spans 13 amino acids. The CDR3 DNA reads TGCAGCGTTGCCGGGACAGGCAATCAGCCCCAGCATTTT. It codes for CSVAGTGNQPQHF.

The CDR3 here is CSARGVLDNSPLHF. CDR3 in DNA: TGCAGTGCTAGAGGGGTTCTGGATAATTCACCCCTCCACTTT. This chain connects TRBV20-1 to TRBJ1-6; D call uncertain. CDR1 is DFQATT and CDR2 is SNEGSKA in the germline V gene (reference sequence). Trimming stripped 1 base from V and 5 bases from J, with 9 bases between. The CDR3 has 14 residues.

This clonotype was detected a few times. The chain uses TRBV6-6 and TRBJ2-7, with unresolved D. The V and J ends lost 8 bases and 2 bases respectively, with 10 bases between them. The germline V gene encodes CDR1 MNHNY and CDR2 SVGAGI (reference sequence). This CDR3 comprises 12 residues. This chain's CDR3 is CASLDGPYEQYF. Written as DNA, the CDR3 is TGTGCCAGCTTGGACGGGCCCTACGAGCAGTACTTC.

This chain links TRBV20-1 with TRBJ2-7, with D uncertain. The V gene's germline CDR1 is DFQATT and CDR2 SNEGSKA (reference sequence). The CDR3 runs to 11 residues. The V and J ends lost 1 base and 0 bases respectively, with 1 base between them. CDR3 DNA: TGCAGTGCTAGAGCCTCCTACGAGCAGTACTTC. This codes for CSARASYEQYF.

This clonotype has a count of ten or more. The chain combines TRBV20-1 with TRBJ1-2, with 9 nucleotides matching TRBD1. The CDR3 is made up of 14 amino acids. Germline lookup yields CDR1 DFQATT and CDR2 SNEGSKA (reference sequence). With 6 bases clipped from V and 9 bases from J, the junction kept 14 bases outside the gene matches. The CDR3 DNA is TGCAGTGCCCCCTCCTCGCACGGACAGGGGAGCTACACCTTC. Its translation: CSAPSSHGQGSYTF.

This clonotype has just a few counts. The chain employs TRBV20-1 and TRBJ1-5, with D possibly TRBD1 on 5 matching bases. This CDR3 is 15 amino acids long. V was trimmed by 3 bases and J by 3 bases, leaving 15 bases between them. Germline CDR1 DFQATT, CDR2 SNEGSKA (reference sequence). The CDR3 region is CSARRRAGTNQPQHF. The CDR3 region has the DNA TGCAGTGCTAGGCGTAGGGCAGGGACCAATCAGCCCCAGCATTTT.

This clonotype occurred a few times. The V gene is TRBV4-2, the J gene TRBJ2-1; D tentatively reads TRBD1 or TRBD2 (5 bases each). CDR3 length: 16 amino acids. The germline V and J ends were trimmed by 4 bases and 9 bases, with 22 bases remaining between them. Germline V gene lookup returns CDR1 LGHNA and CDR2 YNFKEQ. The CDR3, as DNA: TGTGCCAGCAGCCTCGTTGGGACGCCCGGCCAGAGTGAGCAGTTCTTC. Encoded protein: CASSLVGTPGQSEQFF.

This clonotype has more than one count but fewer than ten. The V and J genes are TRBV24-1 and TRBJ1-1; weak D call: TRBD1 (5 bases). Germline V gives CDR1 KGHDR, CDR2 SFDVKD. The CDR3 has 11 amino acids. The V end was cut by 9 bases, the J end by 10 bases, with 14 bases between. As DNA, the CDR3 is TGTGCCACCCGGGACTCCGCCGGAGCTTTCTTT. Translation: CATRDSAGAFF.

This clonotype appeared a few times. The V and J genes are TRBV28 and TRBJ1-1; TRBD1 matches 7 bases. The CDR3 extends over 15 amino acids. Germline lookup yields CDR1 MDHEN and CDR2 SYDVKM. V lost 6 bases, J lost 1 base, and 8 bases stayed unmatched. For the CDR3, the DNA is TGTGCCAGCAGCTCCCTGACAGGGTCGAACACTGAAGCTTTCTTT. This sequence encodes CASSSLTGSNTEAFF.

This clonotype was recorded a few times. The chain uses TRBV6-5 and TRBJ2-1; TRBD2 matches 7 bases. J lost 0 bases, V lost 7 bases, and 15 bases had no gene match. The germline V gene has CDR1 MNHEY and CDR2 SVGAGI. This CDR3 is built from 18 residues. The CDR3 nucleotides read TGTGCCAGCAACTATCGGGGGGATAGCGCCTCCTCCTACAATGAGCAGTTCTTC. This translates into CASNYRGDSASSYNEQFF.

This rearrangement joins TRBV7-3 to TRBJ2-3; 8 bases are shared with TRBD1. The germline gives CDR1 SGHTA, CDR2 FQGTGA. This CDR3 is built from 16 residues. Trimming removed 1 base from V and 6 bases from J; junction bases left unmatched: 9. CDR3 amino acids: CASSLKVDRGSDTQYF. The CDR3 nucleotides read TGTGCCAGCAGCTTAAAGGTAGACAGGGGCTCGGATACGCAGTATTTT.